This paragraph covers one T cell receptor (beta chain) sequence. Its antigen is currently unknown. This record comes from a study of T cell repertoires in cytomegalovirus infection. Across the whole study: An indication of both CMV infection and matching HLA type came from public TCR beta signatures. Overall study findings and caveats: The ex vivo response showed dominance by HLA-C-restricted CMV-specific TCR beta clonotypes.

The CDR3 is 13 amino acids. The trim removed 4 bases at V and 4 bases at J, leaving 3 bases unmatched. From germline, CDR1 is SGHRS and CDR2 YFSETQ. TCRdb independently ran MiXCR on the reads; one entry per CDR3 protein. The sample consists of about 920,000 distinct CDR3 sequences, around a third of them appearing once. The sequence was obtained from a human donor in good health (CMV status not recorded). Some clones in this sample may be carry-over from other donors' samples. Sequenced material: cultured CD8+ T cells from PBMCs, taken from culture after CMV antigen stimulation. The rearrangement joins TRBV5-1 to TRBJ2-3, with 7 bases lining up with TRBD1. The CDR3 DNA is TGCGCCAGCAGCCTCGGACAGGCAGATACGCAGTATTTT. It translates to CASSLGQADTQYF.